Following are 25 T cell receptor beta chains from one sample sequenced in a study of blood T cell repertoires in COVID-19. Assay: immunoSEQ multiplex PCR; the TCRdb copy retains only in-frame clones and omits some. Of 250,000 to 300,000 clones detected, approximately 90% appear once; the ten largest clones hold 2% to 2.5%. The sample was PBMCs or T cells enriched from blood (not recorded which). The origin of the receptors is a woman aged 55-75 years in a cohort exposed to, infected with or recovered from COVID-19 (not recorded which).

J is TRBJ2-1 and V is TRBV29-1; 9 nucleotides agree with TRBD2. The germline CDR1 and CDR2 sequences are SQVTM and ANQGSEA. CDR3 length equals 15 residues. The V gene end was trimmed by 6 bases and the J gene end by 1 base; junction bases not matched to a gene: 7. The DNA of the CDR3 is TGCAGCGTGGCCCGACTAGCGGTTTCCTACAATGAGCAGTTCTTC. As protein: CSVARLAVSYNEQFF.

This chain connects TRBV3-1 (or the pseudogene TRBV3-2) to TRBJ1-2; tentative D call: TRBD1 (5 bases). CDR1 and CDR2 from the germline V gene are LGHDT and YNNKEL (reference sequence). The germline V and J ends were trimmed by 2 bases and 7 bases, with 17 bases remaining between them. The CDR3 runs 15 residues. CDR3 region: CASSQPGVDVLGYTF. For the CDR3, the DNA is TGTGCCAGCAGCCAACCGGGGGTGGATGTCCTTGGCTACACCTTC.

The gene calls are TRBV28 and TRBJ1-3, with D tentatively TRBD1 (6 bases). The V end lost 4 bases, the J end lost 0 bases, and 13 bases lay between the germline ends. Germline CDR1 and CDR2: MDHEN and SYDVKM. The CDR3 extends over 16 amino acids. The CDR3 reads CASSSPRDISGNTIYF. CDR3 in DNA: TGTGCCAGCAGTTCGCCCAGGGACATCTCTGGAAACACCATATATTTT. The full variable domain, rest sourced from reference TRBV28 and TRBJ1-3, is DVKVTQSSRYLVKRTGEKVFLECVQDMDHENMFWYRQDPGLGLRLIYFSYDVKMKEKGDIPEGYSVSREKKERFSLILESASTNQTSMYLCASSSPRDISGNTIYFGEGSWLTVV.

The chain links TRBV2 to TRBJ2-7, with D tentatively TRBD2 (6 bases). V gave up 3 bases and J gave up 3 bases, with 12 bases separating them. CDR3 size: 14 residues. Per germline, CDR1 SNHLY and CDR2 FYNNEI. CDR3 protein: CASSDSGGHYEQYF. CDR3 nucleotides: TGTGCCAGCAGTGACTCTGGAGGGCACTACGAGCAGTACTTC.

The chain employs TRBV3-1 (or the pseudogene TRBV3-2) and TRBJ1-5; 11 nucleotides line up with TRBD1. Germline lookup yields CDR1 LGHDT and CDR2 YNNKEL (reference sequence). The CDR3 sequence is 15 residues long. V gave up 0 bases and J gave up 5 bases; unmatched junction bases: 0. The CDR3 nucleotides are TGTGCCAGCAGCCAAGAGGGACAGGGGGATCAGCCCCAGCATTTT. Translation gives CASSQEGQGDQPQHF.

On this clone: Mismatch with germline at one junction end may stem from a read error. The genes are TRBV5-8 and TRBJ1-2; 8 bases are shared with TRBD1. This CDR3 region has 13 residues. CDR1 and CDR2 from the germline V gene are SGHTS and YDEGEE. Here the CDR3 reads CASSSKAPGTGLF. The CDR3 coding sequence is TGTGCCAGCAGCTCAAAAGCCCCCGGGACAGGACTCTTC.

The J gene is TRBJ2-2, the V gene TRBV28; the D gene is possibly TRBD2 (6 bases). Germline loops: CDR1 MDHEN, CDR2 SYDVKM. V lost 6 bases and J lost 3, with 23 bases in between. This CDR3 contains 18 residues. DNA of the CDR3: TGTGCCAGCAGGGGGGGACCCACTGGTCTCCCTTACACCGGGGAGCTGTTTTTT. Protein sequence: CASRGGPTGLPYTGELFF. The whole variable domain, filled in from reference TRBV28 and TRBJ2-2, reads DVKVTQSSRYLVKRTGEKVFLECVQDMDHENMFWYRQDPGLGLRLIYFSYDVKMKEKGDIPEGYSVSREKKERFSLILESASTNQTSMYLCASRGGPTGLPYTGELFFGEGSRLTVL.

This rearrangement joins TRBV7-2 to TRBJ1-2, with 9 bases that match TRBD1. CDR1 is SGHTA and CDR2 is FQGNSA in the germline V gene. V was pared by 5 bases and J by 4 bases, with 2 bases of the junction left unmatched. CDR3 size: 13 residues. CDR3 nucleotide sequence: TGTGCCAGCAGCCAGGGACAGGGCTATGGCTACACCTTC. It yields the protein CASSQGQGYGYTF.

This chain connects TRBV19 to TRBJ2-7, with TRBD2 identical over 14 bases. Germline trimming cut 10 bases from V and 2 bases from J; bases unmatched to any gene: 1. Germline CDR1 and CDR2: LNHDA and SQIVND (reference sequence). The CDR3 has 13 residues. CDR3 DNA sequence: TGTGCCACGGGACTAGCGGGGGCCTACGAGCAGTACTTC. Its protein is CATGLAGAYEQYF.

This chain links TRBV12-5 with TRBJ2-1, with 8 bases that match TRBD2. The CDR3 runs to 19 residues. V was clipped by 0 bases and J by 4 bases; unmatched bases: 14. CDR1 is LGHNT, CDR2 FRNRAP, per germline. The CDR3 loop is CASGLVPTSTSGHYNEQFF. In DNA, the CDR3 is TGTGCTAGTGGTTTGGTCCCTACCTCCACTAGCGGCCATTACAATGAGCAGTTCTTC.

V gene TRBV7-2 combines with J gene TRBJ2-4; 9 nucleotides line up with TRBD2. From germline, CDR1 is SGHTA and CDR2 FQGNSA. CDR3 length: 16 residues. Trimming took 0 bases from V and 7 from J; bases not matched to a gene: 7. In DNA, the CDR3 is TGTGCCAGCAGCTTAGCTAGCGGGAGTAGTCGTAACATTCAGTACTTC. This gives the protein CASSLASGSSRNIQYF. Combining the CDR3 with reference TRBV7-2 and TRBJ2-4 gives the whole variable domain GAGVSQSPSNKVTEKGKDVELRCDPISGHTALYWYRQSLGQGLEFLIYFQGNSAPDKSGLPSDRFSAERTGGSVSTLTIQRTQQEDSAVYLCASSLASGSSRNIQYFGAGTRLSVL.

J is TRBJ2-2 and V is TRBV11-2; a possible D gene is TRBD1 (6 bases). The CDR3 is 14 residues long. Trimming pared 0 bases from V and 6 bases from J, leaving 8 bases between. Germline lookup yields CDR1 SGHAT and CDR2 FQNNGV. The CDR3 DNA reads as TGTGCCAGCAGCTTAGATGGGGGCCCCGGGGAGCTGTTTTTT. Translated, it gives CASSLDGGPGELFF.

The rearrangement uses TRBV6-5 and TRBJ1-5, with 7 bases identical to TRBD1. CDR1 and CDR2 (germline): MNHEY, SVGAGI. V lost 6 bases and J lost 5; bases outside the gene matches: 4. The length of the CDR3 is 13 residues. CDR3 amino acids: CASSKTGHQPQHF. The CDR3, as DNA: TGTGCCAGCAGCAAGACAGGGCATCAGCCCCAGCATTTT.

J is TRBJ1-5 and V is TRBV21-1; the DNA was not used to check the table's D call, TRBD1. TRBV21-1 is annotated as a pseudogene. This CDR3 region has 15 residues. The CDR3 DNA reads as TGTGCCAGCACAACAAAAACAGGGGTGGGGCAGCCCCAGCATTTT. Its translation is CASTTKTGVGQPQHF.

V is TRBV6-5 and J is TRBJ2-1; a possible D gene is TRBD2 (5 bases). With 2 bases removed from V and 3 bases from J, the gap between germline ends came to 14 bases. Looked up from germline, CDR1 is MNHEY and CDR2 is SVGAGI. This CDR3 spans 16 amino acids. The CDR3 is CASSYGGGGGYNEQFF. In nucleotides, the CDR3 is TGTGCCAGCAGTTACGGAGGCGGAGGCGGCTACAATGAGCAGTTCTTC.

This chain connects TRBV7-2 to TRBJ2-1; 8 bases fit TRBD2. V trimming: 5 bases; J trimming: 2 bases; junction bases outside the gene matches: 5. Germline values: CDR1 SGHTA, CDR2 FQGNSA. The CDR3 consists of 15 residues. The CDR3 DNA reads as TGTGCCAGCAGCCATTTAGCGGGACCCTACAATGAGCAGTTCTTC. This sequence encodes CASSHLAGPYNEQFF.

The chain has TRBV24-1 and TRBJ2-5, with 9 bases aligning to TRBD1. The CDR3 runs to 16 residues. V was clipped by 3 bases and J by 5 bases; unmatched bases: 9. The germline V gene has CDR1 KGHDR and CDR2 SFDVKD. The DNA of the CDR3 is TGTGCCACCAGTGATCCGAAAGACAGGGGGTGGGAGACCCAGTACTTC. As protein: CATSDPKDRGWETQYF.

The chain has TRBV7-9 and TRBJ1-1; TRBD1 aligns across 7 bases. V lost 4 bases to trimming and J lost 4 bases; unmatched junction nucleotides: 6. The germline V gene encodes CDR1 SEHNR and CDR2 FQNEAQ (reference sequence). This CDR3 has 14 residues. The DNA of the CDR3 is TGTGCCAGCAGCTCCCGGGCAGGGGGCACTGAAGCTTTCTTT. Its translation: CASSSRAGGTEAFF.

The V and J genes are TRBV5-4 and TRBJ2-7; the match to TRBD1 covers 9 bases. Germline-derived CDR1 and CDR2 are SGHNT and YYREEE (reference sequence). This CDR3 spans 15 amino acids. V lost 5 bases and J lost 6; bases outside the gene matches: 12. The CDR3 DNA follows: TGTGCCAGCAGAAGGGCGGGACAGGGAGGAGGCGAGCAGTACTTC. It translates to CASRRAGQGGGEQYF.

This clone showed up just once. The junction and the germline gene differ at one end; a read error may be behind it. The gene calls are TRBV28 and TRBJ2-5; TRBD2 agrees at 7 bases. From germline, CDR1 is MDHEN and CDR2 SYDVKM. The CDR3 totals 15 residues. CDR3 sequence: CASTLEKRGRGTQYF. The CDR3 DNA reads TGTGCCAGCACTTTAGAAAAGCGGGGCCGAGGGACCCAGTACTTC.

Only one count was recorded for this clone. In DNA, the CDR3 is TGCGCCAGCAGCCATGGTCGGGGTTTAGCCTACGAGCAGTACTTC. This gives the protein CASSHGRGLAYEQYF. The J gene is TRBJ2-7, the V gene TRBV4-3; D possibly corresponds to TRBD2 (5 bases). This CDR3 comprises 15 residues. V lost 3 bases and J lost 2, with 14 bases in between. The germline V gene encodes CDR1 LGHNA and CDR2 YSLEER.

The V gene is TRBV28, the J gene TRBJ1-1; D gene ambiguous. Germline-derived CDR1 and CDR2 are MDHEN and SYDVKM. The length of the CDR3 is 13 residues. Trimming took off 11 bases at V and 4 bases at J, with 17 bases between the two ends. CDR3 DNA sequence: TGTGCCGTACCCGCCCGGGGAGCCACTGAAGCTTTCTTT. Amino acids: CAVPARGATEAFF.

CDR3 region: CASSLSTGPDTQYF. The CDR3 DNA sequence: TGTGCCAGCAGCCTTTCGACAGGCCCAGATACGCAGTATTTT. The chain joins TRBV7-3 to TRBJ2-3; D may be TRBD1 (6 bases). Trimming shortened V by 5 bases and J by 4 bases, and 13 bases separated the two germline ends. Per the germline V gene, CDR1 is SGHTA and CDR2 is FQGTGA. This CDR3 is 14 amino acids long.

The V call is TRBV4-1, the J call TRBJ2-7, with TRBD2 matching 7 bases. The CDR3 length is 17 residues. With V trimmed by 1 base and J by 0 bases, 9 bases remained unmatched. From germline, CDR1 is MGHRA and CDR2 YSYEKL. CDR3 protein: CASSQVQGGGSSYEQYF. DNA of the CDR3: TGCGCCAGCAGCCAAGTTCAAGGCGGGGGAAGCTCCTACGAGCAGTACTTC.

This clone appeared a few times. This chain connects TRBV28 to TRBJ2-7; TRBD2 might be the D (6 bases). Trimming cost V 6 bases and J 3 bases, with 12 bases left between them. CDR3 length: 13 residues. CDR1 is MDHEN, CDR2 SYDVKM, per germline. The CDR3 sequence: CASSRGINYEQYF. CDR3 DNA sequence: TGTGCCAGCAGCCGCGGGATTAACTACGAGCAGTACTTC. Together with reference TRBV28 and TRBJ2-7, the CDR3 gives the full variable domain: DVKVTQSSRYLVKRTGEKVFLECVQDMDHENMFWYRQDPGLGLRLIYFSYDVKMKEKGDIPEGYSVSREKKERFSLILESASTNQTSMYLCASSRGINYEQYFGPGTRLTVT.